These 29 T cell receptor beta chains share one sample of origin, sequenced in a study of vaccination effects on CD4 cells after COVID-19. Antigens for these TCRs are unknown. Before any sequencing was done, the ViraFEST assay used viral peptide pools to expand antigen-specific CD4+ T cells. Following an approximately eleven-day culture, CD4+ T cells were purified. SARS-CoV-2 infected the person between March and December 2020, as confirmed by PCR. TCRdb's copy holds only in-frame clones and misses some; the assay was immunoSEQ multiplex PCR. This sample has about 45,000 clones, with approximately 72% found just once. Sequencing used CD4+ T cells from PBMCs cultured with a peptide pool, obtained before COVID-19 vaccination. All receptors derive from a human donor who had a prior SARS-CoV-2 infection.

The rearrangement links TRBV30 to TRBJ2-3; the match to TRBD1 covers 10 bases. Germline V CDR1 and CDR2: GTSNPN, SVGIG (reference sequence). The CDR3 extends over 15 amino acids. The junction had 5 bases not matched to a gene; V was cut back by 5 bases and J by 0 bases. CDR3 protein: CAWAPGQGSTDTQYF. The CDR3 nucleotides read TGTGCCTGGGCCCCGGGACAGGGGAGCACAGATACGCAGTATTTT. Combining the CDR3 with reference TRBV30 and TRBJ2-3 gives the whole variable domain SQTIHQWPATLVQPVGSPLSLECTVEGTSNPNLYWYRQAAGRGLQLLFYSVGIGQISSEVPQNLSASRPQDRQFILSSKKLLLSDSGFYLCAWAPGQGSTDTQYFGPGTRLTVL.

The chain links TRBV20-1 to TRBJ2-3; no firm D call. CDR1 and CDR2 (germline): DFQATT, SNEGSKA (reference sequence). This CDR3 region has 11 residues. V was clipped by 5 bases and J by 6 bases, with 9 bases between them. The CDR3 DNA reads TGCAGTGCTTTTACTCGGGATACGCAGTATTTT. Its translation is CSAFTRDTQYF.

On this clone itself: The DNA is omitted, as the CDR3 cannot be located on it reliably, and the CDR3 follows TCRdb's listing. The gene calls are TRBV25-1 and TRBJ1-3. The CDR3 has 15 residues if both end residues are counted. Looked up from germline, CDR1 is MGHDK and CDR2 is SYGVNS. The CDR3 sequence: CASSDFRGYGNTIYF.

V usage is TRBV7-9 and J usage is TRBJ2-1; D is uncertain. Trimming took off 0 bases at V and 6 bases at J, with 12 bases between the two ends. From germline, CDR1 is SEHNR and CDR2 FQNEAQ (reference sequence). CDR3 length: 15 residues. The CDR3 DNA follows: TGTGCCAGCAGCTTAGCCTACCTGTCACTCAATGAGCAGTTCTTC. It translates to CASSLAYLSLNEQFF.

The chain recombines TRBV7-9 with TRBJ2-1; 7 positions agree with TRBD2. The CDR3 spans 15 residues. J gave up 6 bases and V 4 bases, and 9 bases lay outside the gene matches. Germline CDR1 is SEHNR and CDR2 is FQNEAQ (reference sequence). CDR3 loop: CASSSLPGLLNEQFF. The CDR3 nucleotides read TGTGCCAGCAGCTCATTACCGGGACTACTCAATGAGCAGTTCTTC. Combining the CDR3 with reference TRBV7-9 and TRBJ2-1 gives the whole variable domain DTGVSQNPRHKITKRGQNVTFRCDPISEHNRLYWYRQTLGQGPEFLTYFQNEAQLEKSRLLSDRFSAERPKGSFSTLEIQRTEQGDSAMYLCASSSLPGLLNEQFFGPGTRLTVL.

This chain connects TRBV5-1 to TRBJ2-5; D remains ambiguous. Germline V lookup: CDR1 SGHRS, CDR2 YFSETQ. CDR3 length equals 14 residues. Deletions cut 1 base from V and 7 bases from J, with 14 bases between. This CDR3 reads CASSLSRTKGTQYF. CDR3 in DNA: TGCGCCAGCAGCTTGTCGCGGACCAAGGGGACCCAGTACTTC.

The sample holds one count of this clone. This rearrangement joins TRBV5-1 to TRBJ1-4; TRBD1 matches at 7 bases. The J segment lost 4 bases and the V segment lost 2 bases, leaving 5 bases of the junction unmatched. CDR3 length: 15 residues. CDR1 is SGHRS and CDR2 is YFSETQ in the germline V gene. The DNA of the CDR3 is TGCGCCAGCAGCTTAACGACAGGGTATAATGAAAAACTGTTTTTT. It is translated as CASSLTTGYNEKLFF.

This chain links TRBV27 with TRBJ2-5, with D possibly TRBD2 on 5 matching bases. CDR3 size: 14 residues. Trimming left V 3 bases short and J 5 bases short, with 13 bases between. CDR1 is MNHEY and CDR2 is SMNVEV in the germline V gene (reference sequence). In nucleotides, the CDR3 is TGTGCCAGCAGTTTGGGCCTAGCAGGTGAGACCCAGTACTTC. It codes for CASSLGLAGETQYF.

This clone showed up just a few times. The chain combines TRBV6-5 with TRBJ1-1; D ambiguous. Looked up from germline, CDR1 is MNHEY and CDR2 is SVGAGI. This CDR3 comprises 15 residues. V was pared by 5 bases and J by 4 bases, with 17 bases between. The chain's CDR3 is CASSPSARLGTEAFF. CDR3 sequence (DNA): TGTGCCAGCAGTCCCTCGGCTCGTTTAGGCACTGAAGCTTTCTTT.

V and J are TRBV19 and TRBJ2-3, with 7 bases lining up with TRBD1. The CDR3 totals 17 residues. Germline V gene sequence: CDR1 LNHDA, CDR2 SQIVND (reference sequence). V shed 4 bases and J 4 bases; nucleotides not matched to a gene: 14. The CDR3 sequence is CASSTQATGVGADTQYF. The DNA for the CDR3 is TGTGCCAGTAGTACACAAGCCACAGGGGTCGGCGCAGATACGCAGTATTTT.

The rearrangement joins TRBV12-3 or TRBV12-4 to TRBJ1-5; 8 bases align to TRBD1. This CDR3 contains 13 residues. The ends lost 9 bases at V and 4 bases at J; junction bases unmatched: 5. CDR3 sequence reads: CASRDRQNQPQHF. For the CDR3, the DNA is TGTGCCAGTAGGGACAGGCAAAATCAGCCCCAGCATTTT.

This clone was counted once. The V call is TRBV5-6, the J call TRBJ1-4, with D uncertain. Germline V gene data show CDR1 as SGHDT and CDR2 as YYEEEE. CDR3 length: 16 residues. Trimming pared 4 bases from V and 4 bases from J, leaving 17 bases between. CDR3 sequence: CASSPRPGSHNEKLFF. In DNA, the CDR3 is TGTGCCAGCAGCCCGCGCCCGGGCAGCCATAATGAAAAACTGTTTTTT. Variable domain in full (rest from reference TRBV5-6 and TRBJ1-4): DAGVTQSPTHLIKTRGQQVTLRCSPKSGHDTVSWYQQALGQGPQFIFQYYEEEERQRGNFPDRFSGHQFPNYSSELNVNALLLGDSALYLCASSPRPGSHNEKLFFGSGTQLSVL.

This clone was seen more than once but under ten times. The chain employs TRBV14 and TRBJ2-3; 10 bases are a match to TRBD1. J gave up 3 bases and V 5 bases, and 8 bases lay outside the gene matches. This CDR3 is 16 amino acids long. Germline-derived CDR1 and CDR2 are SGHDN and FVKESK. CDR3 nucleotides: TGTGCCAGCAGCACCCGTGGACAGGGGGGAACAGATACGCAGTATTTT. This sequence encodes CASSTRGQGGTDTQYF.

The chain has TRBV14 and TRBJ2-7; TRBD1 agrees at 8 bases. Losses at the gene ends were 1 base for V and 2 bases for J; bases not matched to a gene: 1. The CDR3 is 14 amino acids. The germline CDR1 and CDR2 sequences are SGHDN and FVKESK. The CDR3 spells CASSQGTGTYEQYF. Here the CDR3 DNA reads TGTGCCAGCAGCCAAGGGACAGGGACCTACGAGCAGTACTTC.

The genes are TRBV21-1 and TRBJ2-7; TRBD1 is the table's D call and was not checked against the DNA. TRBV21-1 constitutes a pseudogene. The CDR3 is 15 amino acids. DNA for the CDR3: TGTGCCAGCAGCAAACGGGACAGGGTCTCCTACGAGCAGTACTTC. Its translation: CASSKRDRVSYEQYF.

The chain combines TRBV11-2 with TRBJ1-2; no reliable D call. Germline CDR1 reads SGHAT; CDR2 reads FQNNGV. The CDR3 contains 13 residues. The ends were cut back, 2 bases at V and 4 bases at J, with 8 bases in the middle. The CDR3, as DNA: TGTGCCAGCAGCTTAAGTCAGATCTATGGCTACACCTTC. This gives the protein CASSLSQIYGYTF.

The genes are TRBV11-2 and TRBJ1-3; a weak D match, TRBD1 (6 bases). Deletions cut 6 bases from V and 4 bases from J, with 13 bases between. CDR1 and CDR2 (germline): SGHAT, FQNNGV. The CDR3 sequence is 14 residues long. The CDR3 loop reads CASSRTGTGNTIYF. DNA for the CDR3: TGTGCCAGCAGTCGTACAGGGACAGGAAACACCATATATTTT.

The chain uses TRBV18 and TRBJ1-2, with D possibly matching TRBD1 (6 bases). CDR1 KGHSH and CDR2 LQKENI come from the germline V gene. This CDR3 spans 16 amino acids. Trimming shortened V by 3 bases and J by 3 bases, and 17 bases separated the two germline ends. The CDR3 bases are TGTGCCAGCTCACCGGCTGGACAGTTCTTTGACTATGGCTACACCTTC. Its protein is CASSPAGQFFDYGYTF. Based on the CDR3 plus reference TRBV18 and TRBJ1-2, the full variable domain is NAGVMQNPRHLVRRRGQEARLRCSPMKGHSHVYWYRQLPEEGLKFMVYLQKENIIDESGMPKERFSAEFPKEGPSILRIQQVVRGDSAAYFCASSPAGQFFDYGYTFGSGTRLTVV.

V and J are TRBV5-4 and TRBJ1-2; D is uncertain. The CDR3 length is 15 residues. The germline CDR1 and CDR2 sequences are SGHNT and YYREEE (reference sequence). Trimming left V 4 bases short and J 0 bases short, with 13 bases between. The CDR3 bases are TGTGCCAGCAGCGTCCCAGGAACCTCTAACTATGGCTACACCTTC. Its translation is CASSVPGTSNYGYTF.

This clone was recorded a few times. The gene calls are TRBV9 and TRBJ1-6; D uncertain. V shed 3 bases and J shed 4 bases, with 5 bases lying between them. CDR1 and CDR2 (germline): SGDLS, YYNGEE. CDR3 size: 13 residues. The CDR3 spells CASSEQYNSPLHF. DNA for the CDR3: TGTGCCAGCAGCGAACAATATAATTCACCCCTCCACTTT.

This clone was seen a handful of times. The V and J genes are TRBV9 and TRBJ2-7, with 7 bases identical to TRBD2. Germline trimming cut 0 bases from V and 1 base from J; bases unmatched to any gene: 4. CDR3 length equals 15 residues. CDR1 SGDLS and CDR2 YYNGEE come from the germline V gene. This chain's CDR3 is CASSVGPGRSYEQYF. CDR3 DNA sequence: TGTGCCAGCAGCGTAGGTCCCGGGAGGTCCTACGAGCAGTACTTC.

In this sample, this clone turned up a few times. V usage is TRBV6-1 and J usage is TRBJ2-1, with 7 bases aligning to TRBD1. Germline CDR1 MNHNS, CDR2 SASEGT. V lost 1 base, J lost 6 bases, and 3 bases stayed unmatched. The CDR3 is 14 residues long. The CDR3, as DNA: TGTGCCAGCAGTGAAGGGGGGACAGTCAATGAGCAGTTCTTC. This codes for CASSEGGTVNEQFF.

This chain links TRBV7-3 with TRBJ1-3, with D hard to call. Trimming shortened V by 1 base and J by 1 base, and 8 bases separated the two germline ends. The CDR3 contains 15 residues. CDR1 is SGHTA, CDR2 FQGTGA, per germline. The CDR3 DNA is TGTGCCAGCAGCTTAAATGGGCAGTCTGGAAACACCATATATTTT. Translated: CASSLNGQSGNTIYF.

V and J are TRBV2 and TRBJ1-6, with TRBD1 matching over 9 bases. CDR3 length equals 13 residues. V was clipped by 4 bases and J by 8 bases; unmatched bases: 0. Germline CDR1 and CDR2: SNHLY and FYNNEI. CDR3 DNA sequence: TGTGCCAGCAGTGGGGACAGGGATTCACCCCTCCACTTT. This gives the protein CASSGDRDSPLHF.

V gene TRBV5-5 combines with J gene TRBJ2-2; TRBD1 matches 8 bases. The germline V gene has CDR1 SGHKS and CDR2 YYEKEE (reference sequence). The J segment lost 7 bases and the V segment lost 3 bases, leaving 5 bases of the junction unmatched. This CDR3 is built from 14 residues. The CDR3: CASSWTGIGGELFF. In DNA, the CDR3 is TGTGCCAGCAGCTGGACAGGGATTGGCGGGGAGCTGTTTTTT.

This clone has a single count. V and J are TRBV7-9 and TRBJ2-2, with 9 bases fitting TRBD1. There are 17 residues in the CDR3. The germline V gene has CDR1 SEHNR and CDR2 FQNEAQ (reference sequence). V shed 5 bases, J shed 4 bases, and the junction held 11 bases outside the gene matches. As DNA, the CDR3 is TGTGCCAGCAGCCGTGCCTCCGGGACAGGGTTCACCGGGGAGCTGTTTTTT. Protein sequence: CASSRASGTGFTGELFF.

This clone showed up just once. This chain connects TRBV16 to TRBJ2-4, with D unresolved. Trimming took off 7 bases at V and 2 bases at J, with 15 bases between the two ends. Germline CDR1 reads KGHSY; CDR2 reads FQNENV. The length of the CDR3 is 15 residues. Here the CDR3 DNA reads TGTGCCAGCATCTCAAATCCTGGTTCCAAAAACATTCAGTACTTC. As protein: CASISNPGSKNIQYF.

The chain has TRBV7-2 and TRBJ2-7; D possibly corresponds to TRBD2 (6 bases). The germline CDR1 and CDR2 sequences are SGHTA and FQGNSA. The length of the CDR3 is 15 residues. V was clipped by 0 bases and J by 3 bases, with 12 bases between them. The CDR3 is CASSLAGGGNYEQYF. CDR3 nucleotide sequence: TGTGCCAGCAGCTTAGCGGGAGGCGGGAACTACGAGCAGTACTTC.

The V and J genes are TRBV5-4 and TRBJ2-1; D perhaps matches TRBD2 (6 bases). Trimming left V 0 bases short and J 0 bases short, with 7 bases between. This CDR3 spans 15 amino acids. Germline V CDR1 and CDR2: SGHNT, YYREEE (reference sequence). For the CDR3, the DNA is TGTGCCAGCAGCTTGGGCGGGAACTCCTACAATGAGCAGTTCTTC. It translates to CASSLGGNSYNEQFF.